Presented here are 14 T cell receptor beta chains from one specimen sequenced in a study of CD8 T cells in ankylosing spondylitis. In TCRdb, the 5' RACE reads were re-called with MiXCR into one record per CDR3 protein. The repertoire has roughly 250,000 distinct CDR3 sequences, 8.6% of them found once; the top ten carry over 6.5%. The sequenced sample consisted of blood, either unsorted or a sorted T cell fraction (not recorded which). The receptor set was obtained from a male donor with ankylosing spondylitis or in good health (not recorded which).

The chain combines TRBV7-8 with TRBJ2-5, with D uncertain. Germline V gene lookup returns CDR1 SGHVS and CDR2 FQNEAQ. The CDR3 loop spans 14 amino acids. V was shortened by 1 base and J by 5 bases, with 11 bases between the two germline ends. Here the CDR3 reads CASSLEPVRETQYF. The CDR3 DNA follows: TGTGCCAGCAGCTTAGAACCCGTCCGGGAGACCCAGTACTTC.

This clonotype was found many times. V is TRBV3-1 and J is TRBJ1-3, with 7 bases fitting TRBD1. The CDR3 has 15 residues. Germline CDR1 LGHDT, CDR2 YNNKEL (reference sequence). The junction had 3 bases not matched to a gene; V was cut back by 4 bases and J by 0 bases. The CDR3 bases are TGTGCCAGCAGCCCCCGGGACAGCTCTGGAAACACCATATATTTT. Its translation: CASSPRDSSGNTIYF.

This clonotype was recorded at least ten times. The chain carries TRBV29-1 and TRBJ1-4, with D possibly being TRBD1 (6 bases). Trimming pared 4 bases from V and 3 bases from J, leaving 12 bases between. The CDR3 is 14 amino acids. Germline CDR1 reads SQVTM; CDR2 reads ANQGSEA. This CDR3 is CSVGVGGSNEKLFF. The CDR3 DNA reads as TGCAGCGTTGGCGTCGGGGGCTCTAATGAAAAACTGTTTTTT.

There are many counts of this clonotype. The chain links TRBV11-2 to TRBJ2-2; D not certain. With 5 bases removed from V and 5 bases from J, the gap between germline ends came to 24 bases. Germline V gene sequence: CDR1 SGHAT, CDR2 FQNNGV. CDR3 length: 18 amino acids. DNA for the CDR3: TGTGCCAGCAGCCCGGGCTTCGGCGGCCTTCTAGGGACCGGGGAGCTGTTTTTT. Translated: CASSPGFGGLLGTGELFF.

There are many counts of this clonotype. The chain has TRBV20-1 and TRBJ2-3; 8 bases fit TRBD2. Germline V gene sequence: CDR1 DFQATT, CDR2 SNEGSKA (reference sequence). Losses at the gene ends were 1 base for V and 2 bases for J; bases not matched to a gene: 17. This CDR3 has 19 residues. As DNA, the CDR3 is TGCAGTGCTAGAGCTTTTTCAATAGAGCGGGGGACCTCCACAGATACGCAGTATTTT. This codes for CSARAFSIERGTSTDTQYF.

This clonotype has just a few counts. This chain uses TRBV9 with TRBJ1-2; a possible D gene is TRBD1 (6 bases). In germline, CDR1 is SGDLS, CDR2 YYNGEE. Trimming cost V 4 bases and J 5 bases, with 15 bases left between them. The CDR3 runs 14 residues. CDR3 nucleotide sequence: TGTGCCAGCAGCCCGTCCACTACAGGGTATGGCTACACCTTC. Translated, it gives CASSPSTTGYGYTF.

Many counts were recorded for this clonotype. V usage is TRBV20-1 and J usage is TRBJ1-2, with 7 bases identical to TRBD1. V was pared by 3 bases and J by 8 bases, with 9 bases of the junction left unmatched. There are 13 residues in the CDR3. Per germline, CDR1 DFQATT and CDR2 SNEGSKA (reference sequence). CDR3: CSARGGGAEGYTF. For the CDR3, the DNA is TGCAGTGCTAGGGGAGGGGGCGCGGAAGGCTACACCTTC.

This clonotype was seen at least ten times. This chain uses TRBV27 with TRBJ1-5, with D hard to call. CDR1 is MNHEY, CDR2 SMNVEV, per germline (reference sequence). V dropped 0 bases and J dropped 2 bases, with 11 bases sitting between them. The CDR3 has 16 residues. CDR3 protein: CASSLSRLRGNQPQHF. The CDR3 DNA reads TGTGCCAGCAGTTTATCGCGCCTAAGGGGCAATCAGCCCCAGCATTTT.

This clonotype was detected many times. The gene calls are TRBV20-1 and TRBJ2-3, with 11 nucleotides matching TRBD2. V lost 2 bases and J lost 4; bases outside the gene matches: 8. CDR3 length equals 16 residues. Looked up from germline, CDR1 is DFQATT and CDR2 is SNEGSKA (reference sequence). The CDR3 region is CSARTYTSGGSDTQYF. The CDR3 nucleotides are TGCAGTGCTAGAACTTATACTAGCGGGGGATCAGATACGCAGTATTTT.

This clonotype was seen ten or more times. The chain joins TRBV3-1 to TRBJ2-7; 7 nucleotides agree with TRBD2. This CDR3 is 11 amino acids long. V gave up 3 bases and J gave up 7 bases; unmatched junction bases: 0. CDR1 is LGHDT and CDR2 is YNNKEL in the germline V gene (reference sequence). This CDR3 reads CASSQGGEQYF. In DNA form, the CDR3 reads TGTGCCAGCAGCCAGGGGGGGGAGCAGTACTTC.

This clonotype was seen repeatedly, ten times or more. This rearrangement joins TRBV5-1 to TRBJ1-4, with a tentative D call TRBD1 (6 bases). The CDR3 extends over 14 amino acids. Trimming left V 0 bases short and J 8 bases short, with 11 bases between. CDR1 is SGHRS and CDR2 is YFSETQ in the germline V gene. CDR3 residues: CASSLDRVGEKLFF. DNA for the CDR3: TGCGCCAGCAGCTTGGACAGGGTTGGAGAAAAACTGTTTTTT. The full variable domain, completed using reference TRBV5-1 and TRBJ1-4, is KAGVTQTPRYLIKTRGQQVTLSCSPISGHRSVSWYQQTPGQGLQFLFEYFSETQRNKGNFPGRFSGRQFSNSRSEMNVSTLELGDSALYLCASSLDRVGEKLFFGSGTQLSVL.

This clonotype was detected ten times or more. The chain recombines TRBV5-1 with TRBJ2-3; 9 nucleotides align to TRBD2. Germline lookup yields CDR1 SGHRS and CDR2 YFSETQ. V gave up 0 bases and J gave up 5 bases; unmatched junction bases: 4. This CDR3 comprises 15 residues. The CDR3 sequence: CASSLGGGDEDTQYF. The CDR3 DNA reads as TGCGCCAGCAGCTTGGGCGGGGGGGATGAAGATACGCAGTATTTT.

The chain employs TRBV4-1 and TRBJ2-1; 9 bases match TRBD1. This CDR3 spans 15 amino acids. Germline V gives CDR1 MGHRA, CDR2 YSYEKL. J was trimmed by 8 bases and V by 1 base; bases with no gene match: 6. The CDR3 DNA reads TGCGCCAGCAGCCAAGTGGCGACAGGGGGGTATGAGCAGTTCTTC. It translates to CASSQVATGGYEQFF.

This clonotype was counted many times. The genes are TRBV2 and TRBJ2-7; D gene unclear. V was cut by 2 bases and J by 0 bases, with 5 bases left in between. The CDR3 loop spans 13 amino acids. Per the germline V gene, CDR1 is SNHLY and CDR2 is FYNNEI. This CDR3 reads CASSERSSYEQYF. Here the CDR3 DNA reads TGTGCCAGCAGTGAAAGGAGCTCCTACGAGCAGTACTTC.